The sequence of this TCR beta chain was determined in a study of cytomegalovirus exposure and HLA in healthy donors. Overall study findings and caveats: With later analysis, a missense DCLRE1C variant became linked to TCR beta V- and J-gene trimming. A later analysis linked more than 15,000 TCR beta sequences to HLA alleles at 0.05 false discovery rate. CMV antigen specificity of three CMV-associated chains was confirmed in vitro.

Comments on this clone: Its antigen is not identified.

CDR3 length: 16 residues. V lost 1 base and J lost 0, with 10 bases in between. CDR1 PRHDT and CDR2 FYEKMQ come from the germline V gene (reference sequence). Primers: 60 Vbeta forward and 13 Jbeta reverse. Profiled with immunoSEQ multiplex PCR; TCRdb holds only in-frame clones, not every one. In the table there are roughly 140,000 clones, 73% of which are singletons. The chain carries TRBV13 and TRBJ1-3; D not resolved. This receptor was obtained from a human donor in good health. Sequenced material: PBMCs. The CDR3 here is CASSLDFVSSGNTIYF. CDR3 DNA: TGTGCCAGCAGCTTAGATTTCGTGAGCTCTGGAAACACCATATATTTT.